Presented here are 10 T cell receptor beta chains from one specimen sequenced in a study of control samples from healthy donors and cancer patients (dated by TCRdb to 2020 to 2022). Libraries were constructed by the immunoSEQ multiplex PCR assay. TCRdb carries this immuneACCESS record with in-frame sequences only. Its versions omit some clonotypes, under half of them owing to an unresolved V gene in the studies checked, with the rest unexplained. The sample table holds fewer than 200,000 clones, of which more than 90% were seen once. More than 1.3% of the sample goes to the ten largest clones. Specimen: blood. All receptors come from a man aged 25 to 45 in good health.

J is TRBJ1-4 and V is TRBV6-7; D ambiguous. TRBV6-7 is an ORF for which the function is uncertain. The CDR3 is 15 amino acids. Trimming pared 2 bases from V and 5 bases from J, leaving 12 bases between. The CDR3 region is CASSYPIQTNEKLFF. The CDR3 nucleotides are TGTGCCAGCAGTTACCCAATACAAACGAATGAAAAACTGTTTTTT.

The gene calls are TRBV5-4 and TRBJ2-7, with 8 bases that match TRBD1. With 7 bases clipped from V and 7 bases from J, the junction kept 10 bases outside the gene matches. The CDR3 loop spans 13 amino acids. Germline V gene data show CDR1 as SGHNT and CDR2 as YYREEE (reference sequence). This CDR3 reads CASSGTGLGEQYF. In nucleotides, the CDR3 is TGTGCCAGCTCCGGGACAGGCTTGGGGGAGCAGTACTTC. The variable domain in full, with the rest retrieved from reference TRBV5-4 and TRBJ2-7, is ETGVTQSPTHLIKTRGQQVTLRCSSQSGHNTVSWYQQALGQGPQFIFQYYREEENGRGNFPPRFSGLQFPNYSSELNVNALELDDSALYLCASSGTGLGEQYFGPGTRLTVT.

The chain uses TRBV9 and TRBJ2-2; TRBD2 matches at 11 bases. The V gene end was trimmed by 0 bases and the J gene end by 5 bases; junction bases not matched to a gene: 0. This CDR3 contains 15 residues. The germline gives CDR1 SGDLS, CDR2 YYNGEE. CDR3 nucleotides: TGTGCCAGCAGCGTAGGGACTAGCGGGACCGGGGAGCTGTTTTTT. The encoded protein is CASSVGTSGTGELFF.

The chain uses TRBV12-3 or TRBV12-4 and TRBJ1-1; D is possibly TRBD1 (6 bases). V dropped 5 bases and J dropped 4 bases, with 11 bases sitting between them. CDR3 length: 13 residues. CDR3 protein: CASSLQGSTEAFF. DNA for the CDR3: TGTGCCAGCAGTCTACAGGGATCCACTGAAGCTTTCTTT.

This chain joins TRBV9 and TRBJ1-2, with 7 bases aligning to TRBD1. Unmatched junction bases numbered 7, after V lost 4 bases and J lost 4 bases. Germline CDR1 SGDLS, CDR2 YYNGEE. The CDR3 is 14 residues long. CDR3 amino acids: CASSPGDRAYGYTF. CDR3 nucleotides: TGTGCCAGCAGCCCGGGGGACAGAGCCTATGGCTACACCTTC.

The CDR3 here is CASSLMQAAGEKLFF. CDR3 coding DNA: TGTGCCAGCAGTTTAATGCAGGCGGCAGGAGAAAAACTGTTTTTT. The chain joins TRBV28 to TRBJ1-4; D gene ambiguous. Germline V gene sequence: CDR1 MDHEN, CDR2 SYDVKM. The CDR3 sequence is 15 residues long. Trimming removed 2 bases from V and 8 bases from J, with 15 bases in between.

The chain couples TRBV11-3 to TRBJ2-7; D is ambiguous. The CDR3 length is 13 residues. The V gene lost 2 bases and the J gene lost 5 bases, with 10 bases spanning the gap. Germline values: CDR1 SGHNT, CDR2 YENEEA. The chain's CDR3 is CASSLSRLDEQYF. The CDR3 bases are TGTGCCAGCAGCTTAAGTCGGTTGGACGAGCAGTACTTC. The complete variable domain, with remaining parts taken from reference TRBV11-3 and TRBJ2-7, reads EAGVVQSPRYKIIEKKQPVAFWCNPISGHNTLYWYLQNLGQGPELLIRYENEEAVDDSQLPKDRFSAERLKGVDSTLKIQPAELGDSAVYLCASSLSRLDEQYFGPGTRLTVT.

The rearrangement links TRBV7-9 to TRBJ2-7; D might be TRBD1 (5 bases). Between the trimmed V and J ends, which lost 5 bases and 2 bases, there was a span of 10 bases. Per germline, CDR1 SEHNR and CDR2 FQNEAQ (reference sequence). The CDR3 consists of 13 residues. This chain's CDR3 is CASSPRQTYEQYF. The CDR3 nucleotides read TGTGCCAGCAGCCCGAGACAGACCTACGAGCAGTACTTC.

This chain's CDR3 is CASSQSPDRNTEAFF. CDR3 DNA sequence: TGTGCCAGCAGCCAATCCCCGGACAGGAACACTGAAGCTTTCTTT. The chain joins TRBV3-1 (or the pseudogene TRBV3-2) to TRBJ1-1; D is possibly TRBD1 (6 bases). The CDR3 is 15 residues long. The germline CDR1 and CDR2 sequences are LGHDT and YNNKEL (reference sequence). Trimming took 2 bases from V and 1 from J, leaving 11 bases between them.

In this sample, this clone turned up once. The chain links TRBV5-5 to TRBJ2-3, with 9 positions matching TRBD1. V gave up 4 bases and J gave up 6 bases; unmatched junction bases: 9. CDR1 is SGHKS and CDR2 is YYEKEE in the germline V gene (reference sequence). The CDR3 covers 15 residues. The chain's CDR3 is CASSPDRGRGDTQYF. CDR3 DNA: TGTGCCAGCAGCCCGGACAGGGGACGCGGGGATACGCAGTATTTT.